The entry that follows covers one T cell receptor beta chain sequence. What this receptor recognizes is not known. Base qualities were left out, and no much larger clone turns up one base away. These data come from a study of vaccination and CD4 T cells after COVID-19 (dated by TCRdb to 2022 to 2024). Regarding the research as a whole: Every convalescent patient had a positive nasal swab PCR test for SARS-CoV-2, with mild disease in 8 to 10 patients and severe disease in one. The convalescent cohort included six males and four females, with two Hispanic individuals, seven Caucasians, two Asians and one multiracial person. Two doses of either the Pfizer-BioNTech BNT162b2 vaccine (n=8) or the Moderna mRNA-1273 vaccine (n=2) were administered to participants. Post-COVID blood samples from convalescent patients were collected a median of about 100 days after diagnosis, with a range of 35 to 161 days. Post-vaccine blood samples were taken a median of 72 days after the second vaccine dose, with a range of roughly 14 to 250 days. The cultures were stimulated with overlapping spike peptide pools from SARS-CoV-2 and from the common cold coronaviruses HCoV-NL63, HCoV-OC43 and HCoV-229E. In control cultures, a CEFX viral epitope pool was used as positive control, an HIV-1 Nef peptide pool was used as negative control, or no peptide was added. The spike-specific CD4+ TCR repertoire was compared before and after mRNA vaccination in approximately ten COVID-19 convalescent patients and a handful of infection-naive healthy vaccine recipients. Broad study findings and their caveats: In convalescent patients, a median roughly 85% of post-vaccine SARS-CoV-2-reactive clones were detected only after vaccination, suggesting vaccine-specific priming. The median count of SARS-CoV-2-reactive clonotypes went up from around 21 after infection to 38 after vaccination, although the change was not significant. Relatively few convalescent patients were included in the study, and early timepoints after natural infection were not analyzed. In convalescent patients, nearly all vaccine-specific clones (304 of 307) were found to be mono-reactive for SARS-CoV-2 spike rather than cross-reactive with common cold coronaviruses.

The CDR3 spans 12 residues, from the cysteine through the phenylalanine. Only the CDR3 portion is preserved as DNA: 36 bases, with reading frame beginning at the first base. Taken from the germline V gene (reference sequence), the CDR1 and CDR2 loops are LGHDT and YNNKEL. Trimming at the junction amounts to 1 base on V and 7 bases on J, and the germline ends lie 7 bases apart. This sample's treatment or condition label indicates: roughly nine-day PBMC culture with coronavirus spike peptide pools or control peptides (ViraFEST assay). The study used the ViraFEST assay, which expanded antigen-specific T cells with peptide pools and then identified expanded clonotypes by TCR sequencing. Positive SARS-CoV-2 PCR tests in the convalescent patients dated from March to December 2020, before Alpha, Beta and Delta variants emerged in the United States. Each well held about 2 million PBMCs cultured in IMDM containing about 5% human AB serum and approximately 9.4 IU/ml IL-2, with 8 to 10 ug/ml peptide pools added. On days 3 and 7, half of the culture medium was replaced with fresh IL-2-containing medium. CD4+ T cells were isolated after 10 days of culture through negative selection using the EasySep CD4+ T cell isolation kit. Ficoll-Paque Plus gradient centrifugation was used to isolate PBMCs from whole blood, and the isolated PBMCs were then either used fresh or cryopreserved at -140C. Each culture condition was generally run in triplicate wells.

Library preparation employed PCR. At the Johns Hopkins FTIC core, DNA from the cultured CD4+ T cells underwent TCR sequencing with the Oncomine TCR Beta short-read assay. The QIAamp micro DNA kit was used to extract genomic DNA from the cultured CD4+ T cells. Oncomine TCR Beta libraries made from cultured CD4+ T cells were pooled using unique dual indexes and sequenced on an Illumina iSeq 100. From the authors' description of their analysis: Non-productive sequences were removed, and CDR3s not starting with C, not ending with F or W, or shorter than 7 amino acids were discarded. The MANAFEST web application identified antigen-specific clonotypes by comparing peptide-stimulated wells against reference wells and other culture wells. An FDR below 0.05, an odds ratio above 5, and a productive frequency above 0.1% in at least two of three replicate wells were required for clones to be considered positive. Cross-reactive clonotypes were defined as significantly expanded in both SARS-CoV-2 spike wells and at least one common cold coronavirus spike condition. Similarity between CDR3 sequences was evaluated in R version 3.6.1 using Levenshtein distances (stringdist) and unrooted phylogenetic trees (ape). TCRdb trimmed public reads at Q25 via fastp, called clones via MiXCR and kept in-frame beta chains. Under each unique CDR3 protein, matching rows form one entry showing the most common genes and DNA. V and J calls and clone size were set by TCRdb, not the authors. The sample records around 10,000 distinct CDR3 sequences, approximately 46% of which are singletons. The ten largest clones capture approximately 30% of the sample.

The source of this sequence is a human donor who had recovered from COVID-19. The sample taken for sequencing was CD4+ T cells from blood, cultured in vitro. Rearrangement joined TRBV3-1 to TRBJ1-1, with the D gene uncertain. The CDR3 protein: CASSQGWGEAFF. The nucleotide sequence is given as TGTGCCAGCAGCCAAGGATGGGGTGAAGCTTTCTTT.